This is a list of T cell receptor beta chains from one sample in a study of CD4+ T cells in melanoma. Some clones are missing from TCRdb's copy, which holds only in-frame ones; the method was immunoSEQ multiplex PCR. The profile shows 20,000 or so clones, over 75% of them singletons. Sequencing used cells from a culture (not recorded whether cultured in vitro). All receptors come from a human donor with melanoma. The CDR3 runs from the conserved cysteine through the conserved F or W. The order of the fields is V gene, CDR3 protein.

TRBV7-2 | CASSHPRAGGNTIYF
TRBV6-5 | CASSSRQGNYGYTF
TRBV2 | CASTGLGGTEAFF
TRBV7-8 | CASSPTPGTGVVHGYTF
TRBV27 | CASSHFGQSNQPQHF
TRBV19 | CASKDRAYTF
TRBV18 | CASSPAGASTDTQYF
TRBV11-2 | CASSPANQETQYF
TRBV30 | CAWSVGRLGTGANTEAFF
TRBV4-1 | CASSQDRGSGAKNIQYF
TRBV6-1 | CASSEEPPYRSYEQYF
TRBV6-6 | CASSPQGGGNQPQHF
TRBV4-1 | CASSQDYLVSSVNFYEQYF
TRBV11-2 | CASSLDRWSSYEQYF
TRBV6-5 | CASRITENTEAFF
TRBV11-2 | CASYGGRPGYDEQFF
TRBV15 | CATSRAGSGLRETQYF
TRBV19 | CASSLKQGNTEAFF
TRBV4-1 | CASSRPGLAYNEQFF
TRBV10-1 | CASSESAVEGHEQYF
TRBV4-2 | CASSQLTGTSTDTQYF
TRBV30 | CAWSAGGGGFRAFF
TRBV30 | CAWSLGPYGYTF
TRBV5-1 | CASSLGVGTQYF
TRBV27 | CASSRLRQGGHYEKLFF
TRBV5-5 | CASSNRGYPNYGYTF
TRBV7-9 | CASSLMGGLRRPNTYEQYF
TRBV9 | CASSALGAQRVLNTEAFF
TRBV11-2 | CASRPTSGGPYF
TRBV30 | CAWSSAVESRRNSGNTIYF
TRBV29-1 | CSVPGPGGNYEQYF